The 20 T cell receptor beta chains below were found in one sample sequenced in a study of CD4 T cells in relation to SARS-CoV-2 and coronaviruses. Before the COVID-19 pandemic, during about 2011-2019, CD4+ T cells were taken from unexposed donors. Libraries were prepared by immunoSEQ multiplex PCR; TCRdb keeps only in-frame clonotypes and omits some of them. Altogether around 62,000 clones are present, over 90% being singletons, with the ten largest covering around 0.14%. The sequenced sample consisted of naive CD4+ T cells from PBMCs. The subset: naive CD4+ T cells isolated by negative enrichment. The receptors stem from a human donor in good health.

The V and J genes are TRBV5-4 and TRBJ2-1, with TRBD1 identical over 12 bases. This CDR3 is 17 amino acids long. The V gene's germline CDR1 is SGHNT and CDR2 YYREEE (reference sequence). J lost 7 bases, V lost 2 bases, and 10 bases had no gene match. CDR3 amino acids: CASSLPPGQGARNEQFF. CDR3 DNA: TGTGCCAGCAGCTTACCTCCGGGACAGGGGGCAAGGAATGAGCAGTTCTTC.

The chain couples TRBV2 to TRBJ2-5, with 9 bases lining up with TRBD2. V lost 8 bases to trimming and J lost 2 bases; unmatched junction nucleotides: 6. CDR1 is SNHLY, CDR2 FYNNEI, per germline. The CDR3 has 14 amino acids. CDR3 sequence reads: CASAGTSNQETQYF. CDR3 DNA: TGTGCCAGCGCCGGGACTAGCAATCAAGAGACCCAGTACTTC. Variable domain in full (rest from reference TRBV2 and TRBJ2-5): EPEVTQTPSHQVTQMGQEVILRCVPISNHLYFYWYRQILGQKVEFLVSFYNNEISEKSEIFDDQFSVERPDGSNFTLKIRSTKLEDSAMYFCASAGTSNQETQYFGPGTRLLVL.

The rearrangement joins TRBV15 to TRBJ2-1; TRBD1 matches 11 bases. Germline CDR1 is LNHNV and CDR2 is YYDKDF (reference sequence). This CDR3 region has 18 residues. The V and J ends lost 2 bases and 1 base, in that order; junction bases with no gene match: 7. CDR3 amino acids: CATSRSGQGVGSYNEQFF. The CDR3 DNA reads TGTGCCACCAGCAGATCGGGACAGGGGGTGGGGTCCTACAATGAGCAGTTCTTC.

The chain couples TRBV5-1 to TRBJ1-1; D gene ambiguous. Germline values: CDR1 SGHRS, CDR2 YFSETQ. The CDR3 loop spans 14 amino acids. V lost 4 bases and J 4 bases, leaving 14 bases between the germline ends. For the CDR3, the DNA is TGCGCCAGCAGCGAGGGCCGGGCGAGCACTGAAGCTTTCTTT. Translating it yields CASSEGRASTEAFF.

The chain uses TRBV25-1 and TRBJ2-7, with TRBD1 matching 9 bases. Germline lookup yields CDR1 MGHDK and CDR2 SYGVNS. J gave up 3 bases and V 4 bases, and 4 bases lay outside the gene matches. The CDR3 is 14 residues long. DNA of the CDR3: TGTGCCAGCAGTGGGGACAGGGTCTACTACGAGCAGTACTTC. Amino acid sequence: CASSGDRVYYEQYF.

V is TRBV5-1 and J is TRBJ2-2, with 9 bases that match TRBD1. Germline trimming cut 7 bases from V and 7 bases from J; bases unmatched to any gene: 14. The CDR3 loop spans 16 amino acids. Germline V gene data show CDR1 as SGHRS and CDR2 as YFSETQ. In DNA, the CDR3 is TGCGCCAGCTGTAGACAGACAGGGGGACACGGCGGGGAGCTGTTTTTT. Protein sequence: CASCRQTGGHGGELFF.

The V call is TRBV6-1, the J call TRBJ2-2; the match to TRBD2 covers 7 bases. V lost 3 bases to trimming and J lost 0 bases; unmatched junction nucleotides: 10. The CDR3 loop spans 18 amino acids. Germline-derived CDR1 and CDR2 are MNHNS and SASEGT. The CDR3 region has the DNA TGTGCCAGCAGTGATGAGGTTTTTGGGAGGGCGAACACCGGGGAGCTGTTTTTT. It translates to CASSDEVFGRANTGELFF.

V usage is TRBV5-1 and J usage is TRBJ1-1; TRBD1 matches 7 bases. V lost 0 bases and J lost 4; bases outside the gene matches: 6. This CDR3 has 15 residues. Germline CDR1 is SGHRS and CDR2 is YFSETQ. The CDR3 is CASSLAGRGATEAFF. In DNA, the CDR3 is TGCGCCAGCAGCTTGGCGGGCAGGGGGGCCACTGAAGCTTTCTTT.

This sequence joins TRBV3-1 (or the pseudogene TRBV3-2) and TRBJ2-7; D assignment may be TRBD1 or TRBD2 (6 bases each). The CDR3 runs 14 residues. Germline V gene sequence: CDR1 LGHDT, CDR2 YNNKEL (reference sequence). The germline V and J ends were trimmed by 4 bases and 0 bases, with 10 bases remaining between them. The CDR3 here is CASSRGGSSYEQYF. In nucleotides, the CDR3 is TGTGCCAGCAGCCGAGGGGGGAGCTCCTACGAGCAGTACTTC.

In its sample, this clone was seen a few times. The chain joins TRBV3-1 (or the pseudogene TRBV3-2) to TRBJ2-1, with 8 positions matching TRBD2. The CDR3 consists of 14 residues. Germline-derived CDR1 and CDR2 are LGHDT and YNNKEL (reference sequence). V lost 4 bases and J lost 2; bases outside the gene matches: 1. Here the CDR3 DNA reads TGTGCCAGCAGCCGGCGGGGGGCCTACAATGAGCAGTTCTTC. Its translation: CASSRRGAYNEQFF.

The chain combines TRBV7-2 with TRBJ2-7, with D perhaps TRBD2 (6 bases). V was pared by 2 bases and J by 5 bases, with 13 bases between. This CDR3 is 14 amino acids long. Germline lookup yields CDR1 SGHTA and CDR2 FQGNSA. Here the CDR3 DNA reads TGTGCCAGCAGCTTAACCTCATGGGGGGACGAGCAGTACTTC. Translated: CASSLTSWGDEQYF.

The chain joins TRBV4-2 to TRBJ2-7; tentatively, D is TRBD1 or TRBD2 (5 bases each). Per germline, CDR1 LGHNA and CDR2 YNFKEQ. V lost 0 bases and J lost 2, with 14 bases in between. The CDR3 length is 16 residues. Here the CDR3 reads CASSQDLSGPTYEQYF. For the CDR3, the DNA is TGTGCCAGCAGCCAAGATTTATCGGGACCTACCTACGAGCAGTACTTC.

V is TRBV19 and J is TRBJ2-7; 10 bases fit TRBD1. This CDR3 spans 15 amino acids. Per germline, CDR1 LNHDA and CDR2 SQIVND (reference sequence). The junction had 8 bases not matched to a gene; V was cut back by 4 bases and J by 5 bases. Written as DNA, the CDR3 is TGTGCCAGTAGTACCCCGGGACAGGGGCCCCACGAGCAGTACTTC. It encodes CASSTPGQGPHEQYF.

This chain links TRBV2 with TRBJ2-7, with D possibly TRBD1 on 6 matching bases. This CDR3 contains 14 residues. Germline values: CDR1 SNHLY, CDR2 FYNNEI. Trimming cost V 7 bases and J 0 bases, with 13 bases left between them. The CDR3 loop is CASNEGTSSYEQYF. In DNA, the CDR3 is TGTGCCAGCAACGAAGGGACAAGCTCCTACGAGCAGTACTTC.

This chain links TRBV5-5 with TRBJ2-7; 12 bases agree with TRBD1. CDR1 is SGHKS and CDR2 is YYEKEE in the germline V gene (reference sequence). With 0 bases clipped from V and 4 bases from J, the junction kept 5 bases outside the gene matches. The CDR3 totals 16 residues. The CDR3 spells CASSLGPGQGAYEQYF. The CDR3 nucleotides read TGTGCCAGCAGCTTGGGACCGGGACAGGGGGCTTACGAGCAGTACTTC.

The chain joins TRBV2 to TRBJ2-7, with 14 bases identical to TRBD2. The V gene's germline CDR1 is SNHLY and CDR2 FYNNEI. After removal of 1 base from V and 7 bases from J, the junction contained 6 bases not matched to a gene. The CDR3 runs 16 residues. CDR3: CASSEEGLAGVVEQYF. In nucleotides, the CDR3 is TGTGCCAGCAGTGAAGAGGGACTAGCGGGAGTGGTTGAGCAGTACTTC. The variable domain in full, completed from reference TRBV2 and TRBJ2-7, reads EPEVTQTPSHQVTQMGQEVILRCVPISNHLYFYWYRQILGQKVEFLVSFYNNEISEKSEIFDDQFSVERPDGSNFTLKIRSTKLEDSAMYFCASSEEGLAGVVEQYFGPGTRLTVT.

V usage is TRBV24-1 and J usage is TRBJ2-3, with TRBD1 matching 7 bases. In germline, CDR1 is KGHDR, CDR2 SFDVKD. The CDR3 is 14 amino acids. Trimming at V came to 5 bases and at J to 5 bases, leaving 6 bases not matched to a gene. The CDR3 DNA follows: TGTGCCACCAGTGGGACAGGCTACGTAGATACGCAGTATTTT. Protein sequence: CATSGTGYVDTQYF.

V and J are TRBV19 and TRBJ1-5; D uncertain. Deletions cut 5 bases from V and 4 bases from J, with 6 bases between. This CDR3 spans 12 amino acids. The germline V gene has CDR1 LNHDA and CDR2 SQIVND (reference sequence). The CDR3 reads CASSAINQPQHF. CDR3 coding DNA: TGTGCCAGTAGTGCGATAAATCAGCCCCAGCATTTT. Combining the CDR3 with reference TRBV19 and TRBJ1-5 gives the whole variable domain DGGITQSPKYLFRKEGQNVTLSCEQNLNHDAMYWYRQDPGQGLRLIYYSQIVNDFQKGDIAEGYSVSREKKESFPLTVTSAQKNPTAFYLCASSAINQPQHFGDGTRLSIL.

DNA of the CDR3: TGTGCCAGCAGCCAAGTGCGGGTTGGCAATGAGCAGTTCTTC. It specifies CASSQVRVGNEQFF. This chain connects TRBV6-5 to TRBJ2-1; possible D gene TRBD2, 5 bases. Germline V gene lookup returns CDR1 MNHEY and CDR2 SVGAGI. The germline V and J ends were trimmed by 6 bases and 6 bases, with 15 bases remaining between them. There are 14 residues in the CDR3.

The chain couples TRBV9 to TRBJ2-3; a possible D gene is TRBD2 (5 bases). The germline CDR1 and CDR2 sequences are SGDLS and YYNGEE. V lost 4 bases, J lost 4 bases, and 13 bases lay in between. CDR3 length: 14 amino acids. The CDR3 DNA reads TGTGCCAGCAGCCCCCGTAACGGGGCAGATACGCAGTATTTT. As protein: CASSPRNGADTQYF. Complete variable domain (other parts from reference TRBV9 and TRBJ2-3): DSGVTQTPKHLITATGQRVTLRCSPRSGDLSVYWYQQSLDQGLQFLIQYYNGEERAKGNILERFSAQQFPDLHSELNLSSLELGDSALYFCASSPRNGADTQYFGPGTRLTVL.